These 9 T cell receptor beta chains were all obtained from the same sample, sequenced in a study of T cells in Graves' hyperthyroidism and ophthalmopathy. Using RNA transcripts as the source, TCR beta CDR3 regions were amplified. Using the HTBI primer set, a first-round RT-PCR was run on the TCR CDR3. In TCRdb, the multiplex PCR reads were re-called with MiXCR into one record per CDR3 protein. The sample comprises more than 550,000 distinct CDR3 sequences, under 20% of which are singletons, and approximately 15% rests with the top ten. Sequenced: blood. All receptors derive from a woman between 45 and 65 years old with Graves' hyperthyroidism that later progressed to Graves' ophthalmopathy.

This chain uses TRBV6-2 or TRBV6-3 with TRBJ1-2; tentatively, D is TRBD1 (6 bases). The V end lost 4 bases, the J end lost 8 bases, and 11 bases lay between the germline ends. Per the germline V gene, CDR1 is MNHEY and CDR2 is SVGEGT. The CDR3 runs to 12 residues. This CDR3 is CASSLDRLGYTF. The CDR3 DNA is TGTGCCAGCAGTTTGGACAGACTGGGCTACACCTTC.

This clonotype was observed a handful of times. This chain connects TRBV18 to TRBJ2-1, with 8 bases lining up with TRBD1. The CDR3 consists of 11 residues. Germline loops: CDR1 KGHSH, CDR2 LQKENI. V trimming: 3 bases; J trimming: 13 bases; junction bases outside the gene matches: 2. The CDR3 DNA sequence: TGTGCCAGCTCACCCGGGACAGGACAGTTCTTC. Translation gives CASSPGTGQFF.

The chain recombines TRBV20-1 with TRBJ2-2, with D perhaps matching TRBD1 (5 bases). This CDR3 spans 14 amino acids. Germline-derived CDR1 and CDR2 are DFQATT and SNEGSKA (reference sequence). The V and J ends lost 6 bases and 1 base respectively, with 12 bases between them. In nucleotides, the CDR3 is TGCAGTGCCCCAGGGCCGGTGAACACCGGGGAGCTGTTTTTT. It specifies CSAPGPVNTGELFF.

The rearrangement joins TRBV5-1 to TRBJ2-7; D not resolved. Germline loops: CDR1 SGHRS, CDR2 YFSETQ. This CDR3 is 16 amino acids long. V was trimmed by 5 bases and J by 0 bases, leaving 18 bases between them. The CDR3 reads CASSPRSAQHSYEQYF. In DNA form, the CDR3 reads TGCGCCAGCAGTCCCCGCTCAGCACAACACTCCTACGAGCAGTACTTC. Complete variable domain (other parts from reference TRBV5-1 and TRBJ2-7): KAGVTQTPRYLIKTRGQQVTLSCSPISGHRSVSWYQQTPGQGLQFLFEYFSETQRNKGNFPGRFSGRQFSNSRSEMNVSTLELGDSALYLCASSPRSAQHSYEQYFGPGTRLTVT.

Notes on this clonotype: This could be a read error, since a much larger clone is one nucleotide away. The chain is built from TRBV12-3 or TRBV12-4 and TRBJ1-1; D not certain. V gave up 3 bases and J gave up 5 bases, with 10 bases separating them. CDR3 length equals 13 residues. CDR3 nucleotide sequence: TGTGCCAGCAGTTTGATTGAAGATACTGAAGCTTTCTTT. Protein: CASSLIEDTEAFF.

Remarks on this clonotype: Here the CDR3 omits its conserved ending phenylalanine or tryptophan, so a read error is the likely source. In nucleotides, the CDR3 is TGTGCCAGCTATCCGGCCAAACAGGGAGCTGACGAGCAGTACTTA. Its translation is CASYPAKQGADEQYL. The genes are TRBV5-4 and TRBJ2-7; D is perhaps TRBD1 (6 bases). Germline CDR1 SGHNT, CDR2 YYREEE (reference sequence). The CDR3 runs 15 residues. V lost 7 bases, J lost 5 bases, and 22 bases lay in between.

This clonotype was observed a few times. The chain employs TRBV20-1 and TRBJ2-1; 9 nucleotides match TRBD2. Per germline, CDR1 DFQATT and CDR2 SNEGSKA (reference sequence). The J segment lost 1 base and the V segment lost 8 bases, leaving 12 bases of the junction unmatched. CDR3 length: 16 residues. CDR3 loop: CSTRGLAGTSYNEQFF. The CDR3 DNA sequence: TGCAGTACCAGAGGGCTAGCGGGGACGTCCTACAATGAGCAGTTCTTC.

The V gene is TRBV4-1, the J gene TRBJ1-1, with D possibly TRBD1 on 5 matching bases. The CDR3 has 15 amino acids. Germline V CDR1 and CDR2: MGHRA, YSYEKL. The V end was cut by 2 bases, the J end by 5 bases, with 15 bases between. CDR3 bases: TGCGCCAGCAGCCAAATCTCGGGACGGAAGACTGAAGCTTTCTTT. Translated, it gives CASSQISGRKTEAFF.

Ten or more counts support this clonotype. The chain recombines TRBV27 with TRBJ1-2, with 8 bases that match TRBD1. The CDR3 runs 15 residues. After removal of 3 bases from V and 5 bases from J, the junction contained 8 bases not matched to a gene. CDR1 and CDR2 (germline): MNHEY, SMNVEV (reference sequence). The CDR3 DNA sequence: TGTGCCAGCAGTTTCCGAGACAGGGGCCCATATGGCTACACCTTC. Encoded protein: CASSFRDRGPYGYTF.